A selection of T cell receptor beta chains follows, all from one sample in a study of early T cells in non-severe SARS-CoV-2 infection. TCRdb fed the 5' RACE reads into MiXCR, producing one record per CDR3 protein. The sample yields under 45,000 distinct CDR3 sequences, about 7.4% seen once. The sample in question was whole blood, obtained at baseline. The receptors come from an adult who was a healthcare worker with PCR-confirmed SARS-CoV-2 infection or an uninfected control (not recorded which). Each CDR3 is given with its conserved first and last residue. Fields, in order: D gene, clone size, V gene, J gene, CDR3 protein, CDR3 DNA. D genes are given only for firm matches. Some rows have no size entry. The others give once, few or many, or a class for an expanded clone.

d_gene: .; abundance: many; v_gene: TRBV5-6; j_gene: TRBJ2-5; CDR3aa: CASSLSGAKETQYF; CDR3nt: TGTGCCAGCAGCTTGTCCGGGGCGAAGGAGACCCAGTACTTC
d_gene: .; abundance: .; v_gene: TRBV14; j_gene: TRBJ2-1; CDR3aa: CASSQLPTRVSNEQFF; CDR3nt: TGTGCCAGCAGCCAACTCCCAACCCGGGTTTCAAATGAGCAGTTCTTC
d_gene: .; abundance: few; v_gene: TRBV7-3; j_gene: TRBJ2-7; CDR3aa: CASSQDGSSYEQYF; CDR3nt: TGTGCCAGCAGCCAGGACGGAAGCTCCTACGAGCAGTACTTC
d_gene: .; abundance: .; v_gene: TRBV2; j_gene: TRBJ1-1; CDR3aa: CASRRDMNTEAFF; CDR3nt: TGTGCCAGCAGAAGAGACATGAACACTGAAGCTTTCTTT
d_gene: TRBD1; abundance: once; v_gene: TRBV5-1; j_gene: TRBJ2-7; CDR3aa: CASSLVYRGNDEQYF; CDR3nt: TGCGCCAGCAGCTTGGTCTACAGGGGCAACGACGAGCAGTACTTC
d_gene: TRBD1; abundance: many; v_gene: TRBV7-2; j_gene: TRBJ2-1; CDR3aa: CASSPQGRRYNEQFF; CDR3nt: TGTGCCAGCAGCCCACAGGGGCGGAGGTACAATGAGCAGTTCTTC
d_gene: TRBD2; abundance: few; v_gene: TRBV19; j_gene: TRBJ2-3; CDR3aa: CASRETSGLTDTQYF; CDR3nt: TGTGCCAGTAGGGAGACTAGCGGGCTCACAGATACGCAGTATTTT
d_gene: .; abundance: few; v_gene: TRBV7-7; j_gene: TRBJ2-2; CDR3aa: CASSVAGSGELFF; CDR3nt: TGTGCTAGCAGCGTAGCAGGGTCCGGGGAGCTGTTTTTT
d_gene: TRBD2; abundance: few; v_gene: TRBV20-1; j_gene: TRBJ2-5; CDR3aa: CSASSGGIQETQYF; CDR3nt: TGCAGTGCTAGTTCGGGGGGAATACAAGAGACCCAGTACTTC
d_gene: TRBD1; abundance: few; v_gene: TRBV6-5; j_gene: TRBJ1-2; CDR3aa: CASNRQGAANYGYTF; CDR3nt: TGTGCCAGCAATCGCCAGGGGGCGGCTAACTATGGCTACACCTTC